A single sample is the source of the 30 T cell receptor beta chains below, sequenced in a study of blood T cell repertoires in COVID-19. Measured with immunoSEQ multiplex PCR; TCRdb has only the in-frame clones, and not every one. The top ten hold about 5.7% of the sample, which has fewer than 350,000 clones, 87% seen once. Sample: PBMCs or T cells enriched from blood (not recorded which). Receptors originate from a woman in her thirties or forties who had recovered from COVID-19.

This clone was seen more than once but under ten times. The V call is TRBV19, the J call TRBJ2-7; 13 bases match TRBD2. J lost 4 bases, V lost 5 bases, and 5 bases had no gene match. Germline V gene lookup returns CDR1 LNHDA and CDR2 SQIVND (reference sequence). The CDR3 contains 15 residues. The CDR3 DNA follows: TGTGCCAGTAGTTCCCGGACTAGCGGGAGTTACGAGCAGTACTTC. It codes for CASSSRTSGSYEQYF. Combining the CDR3 with reference TRBV19 and TRBJ2-7 gives the whole variable domain DGGITQSPKYLFRKEGQNVTLSCEQNLNHDAMYWYRQDPGQGLRLIYYSQIVNDFQKGDIAEGYSVSREKKESFPLTVTSAQKNPTAFYLCASSSRTSGSYEQYFGPGTRLTVT.

This clone has a handful of counts. V usage is TRBV5-3 and J usage is TRBJ2-7; D possibly corresponds to TRBD1 (6 bases). TRBV5-3 is reported as an ORF; its role is uncertain. This CDR3 has 12 residues. Trimming took 1 base from V and 6 from J, leaving 8 bases between them. This chain's CDR3 is CARSLRGGEQYF. The CDR3 bases are TGTGCCAGAAGCTTGCGAGGGGGCGAGCAGTACTTC.

The chain is built from TRBV6-5 and TRBJ2-5; 7 bases are a match to TRBD2. CDR1 MNHEY and CDR2 SVGAGI come from the germline V gene. Germline trimming cut 8 bases from V and 5 bases from J; bases unmatched to any gene: 8. The CDR3 runs 13 residues. The CDR3 DNA reads TGTGCCAGCTGGGGGGGTGAAGGGGAGACCCAGTACTTC. Protein sequence: CASWGGEGETQYF.

The rearrangement uses TRBV13 and TRBJ2-3, with 10 bases aligning to TRBD2. Germline lookup yields CDR1 PRHDT and CDR2 FYEKMQ (reference sequence). This CDR3 spans 16 amino acids. The V gene end was trimmed by 4 bases and the J gene end by 2 bases; junction bases not matched to a gene: 6. The CDR3 region is CASSSTSGKITDTQYF. The CDR3 coding sequence is TGTGCCAGCAGCTCCACTAGCGGGAAGATCACAGATACGCAGTATTTT. Full variable domain (remainder filled in from reference TRBV13 and TRBJ2-3): AAGVIQSPRHLIKEKRETATLKCYPIPRHDTVYWYQQGPGQDPQFLISFYEKMQSDKGSIPDRFSAQQFSDYHSELNMSSLELGDSALYFCASSSTSGKITDTQYFGPGTRLTVL.

This clone was detected only a few times. The J gene is TRBJ1-1, the V gene TRBV13; D possibly corresponds to TRBD1 (6 bases). Trimming stripped 5 bases from V and 0 bases from J, with 22 bases between. Per the germline V gene, CDR1 is PRHDT and CDR2 is FYEKMQ (reference sequence). This CDR3 has 18 residues. CDR3 DNA sequence: TGTGCCAGCAGCCCCCGCCGGGTGACAGGTTTGGTGAACACTGAAGCTTTCTTT. It is translated as CASSPRRVTGLVNTEAFF. Filled out from reference TRBV13 and TRBJ1-1, the complete variable domain reads AAGVIQSPRHLIKEKRETATLKCYPIPRHDTVYWYQQGPGQDPQFLISFYEKMQSDKGSIPDRFSAQQFSDYHSELNMSSLELGDSALYFCASSPRRVTGLVNTEAFFGQGTRLTVV.

The J gene is TRBJ1-2, the V gene TRBV6-1, with TRBD1 identical over 12 bases. This CDR3 spans 17 amino acids. Germline values: CDR1 MNHNS, CDR2 SASEGT. Unmatched junction bases numbered 10, after V lost 4 bases and J lost 4 bases. The CDR3 region is CASSARDRGRGGYGYTF. The CDR3 DNA is TGTGCCAGCAGTGCTAGGGACAGGGGGCGTGGGGGCTATGGCTACACCTTC.

The rearrangement links TRBV11-2 to TRBJ1-1, with TRBD1 as a possible D gene (6 bases). The V end lost 1 base, the J end lost 0 bases, and 15 bases lay between the germline ends. The CDR3 extends over 17 amino acids. The V gene's germline CDR1 is SGHAT and CDR2 FQNNGV. The chain's CDR3 is CASSLGLRGGMNTEAFF. CDR3 nucleotides: TGTGCCAGCAGCTTAGGCCTGAGAGGGGGTATGAACACTGAAGCTTTCTTT.

V and J are TRBV4-3 and TRBJ2-5, with TRBD2 as a possible D gene (7 bases). Trimming left V 0 bases short and J 2 bases short, with 10 bases between. CDR3 length: 15 amino acids. CDR1 is LGHNA, CDR2 YSLEER, per germline. CDR3: CASSQERGGQETQYF. The CDR3 DNA sequence: TGCGCCAGCAGCCAAGAGAGGGGGGGACAAGAGACCCAGTACTTC.

This clone was detected a few times. The CDR3, as DNA: TGTGCCAGCAGCTTAGTTTCAGGGTTGGATACGCAGTATTTT. Protein sequence: CASSLVSGLDTQYF. The chain joins TRBV7-2 to TRBJ2-3; possible D gene TRBD1, 5 bases. CDR3 length: 14 amino acids. V was pared by 1 base and J by 6 bases, with 11 bases between. From germline, CDR1 is SGHTA and CDR2 FQGNSA.

This clone was found many times. The V gene is TRBV28, the J gene TRBJ1-5, with D uncertain. The CDR3 has 13 amino acids. From germline, CDR1 is MDHEN and CDR2 SYDVKM. Trimming took 6 bases from V and 1 from J, leaving 7 bases between them. CDR3 nucleotide sequence: TGTGCCAGCAGCCTCGAGAGCAATCAGCCCCAGCATTTT. Residues: CASSLESNQPQHF. Full variable domain (remainder filled in from reference TRBV28 and TRBJ1-5): DVKVTQSSRYLVKRTGEKVFLECVQDMDHENMFWYRQDPGLGLRLIYFSYDVKMKEKGDIPEGYSVSREKKERFSLILESASTNQTSMYLCASSLESNQPQHFGDGTRLSIL.

The J gene is TRBJ2-7, the V gene TRBV18, with D possibly matching TRBD2 (5 bases). The V end lost 3 bases, the J end lost 0 bases, and 9 bases lay between the germline ends. The CDR3 length is 14 residues. Germline-derived CDR1 and CDR2 are KGHSH and LQKENI. The CDR3 sequence: CASSPRDYSYEQYF. In DNA, the CDR3 is TGTGCCAGCTCACCGCGAGACTACTCCTACGAGCAGTACTTC. Full variable domain (outside the CDR3, taken from reference TRBV18 and TRBJ2-7): NAGVMQNPRHLVRRRGQEARLRCSPMKGHSHVYWYRQLPEEGLKFMVYLQKENIIDESGMPKERFSAEFPKEGPSILRIQQVVRGDSAAYFCASSPRDYSYEQYFGPGTRLTVT.

The rearrangement links TRBV6-2 or TRBV6-3 to TRBJ1-5; D might be TRBD1 (6 bases). The germline gives CDR1 MNHEY, CDR2 SVGEGT. This CDR3 comprises 14 residues. Trimming cost V 5 bases and J 5 bases, with 13 bases left between them. In nucleotides, the CDR3 is TGTGCCAGCAGTCCACAGGGTGTGGATCAGCCCCAGCATTTT. Translating it yields CASSPQGVDQPQHF.

The CDR3: CASRDRGNVYGYTF. CDR3 coding DNA: TGTGCCAGTAGGGACAGGGGTAATGTCTATGGCTACACCTTC. V and J are TRBV19 and TRBJ1-2; 9 bases match TRBD1. This CDR3 region has 14 residues. With V trimmed by 6 bases and J by 4 bases, 6 bases remained unmatched. The germline gives CDR1 LNHDA, CDR2 SQIVND (reference sequence).

The V gene is TRBV2, the J gene TRBJ2-2, with D possibly matching TRBD1 (6 bases). Germline V gene data show CDR1 as SNHLY and CDR2 as FYNNEI. The CDR3 runs 15 residues. Trimming cost V 4 bases and J 6 bases, with 15 bases left between them. Here the CDR3 reads CASSVSRGSAGELFF. CDR3 coding DNA: TGTGCCAGCAGTGTGTCCAGGGGCAGTGCCGGGGAGCTGTTTTTT.

This clone was seen only once. The V and J genes are TRBV7-3 and TRBJ2-5, with D hard to call. Trimming removed 6 bases from V and 5 bases from J, with 13 bases in between. CDR1 and CDR2 (germline): SGHTA, FQGTGA. This CDR3 has 13 amino acids. This CDR3 is CASSLTLRETQYF. In DNA form, the CDR3 reads TGTGCCAGCAGTTTGACCCTGAGGGAGACCCAGTACTTC.

The V and J genes are TRBV7-8 and TRBJ2-2; 10 bases are shared with TRBD2. The V segment lost 2 bases and the J segment 2 bases; nucleotides outside the gene matches: 14. Per the germline V gene, CDR1 is SGHVS and CDR2 is FQNEAQ. The CDR3 is 20 residues long. CDR3 DNA: TGTGCCAGCAGCTTATTCGGACGGAGCGGGAGGGCCTCAAACACCGGGGAGCTGTTTTTT. Translating it yields CASSLFGRSGRASNTGELFF. The whole variable domain, filled in from reference TRBV7-8 and TRBJ2-2, reads GAGVSQSPRYKVAKRGQDVALRCDPISGHVSLFWYQQALGQGPEFLTYFQNEAQLDKSGLPSDRFFAERPEGSVSTLKIQRTQQEDSAVYLCASSLFGRSGRASNTGELFFGEGSRLTVL.

The chain combines TRBV20-1 with TRBJ2-1, with D uncertain. With 4 bases removed from V and 10 bases from J, the gap between germline ends came to 8 bases. This CDR3 is 10 amino acids long. In germline, CDR1 is DFQATT, CDR2 SNEGSKA (reference sequence). CDR3 DNA: TGCAGTGCTATTCGGCGGGAGCAGTTCTTC. As protein: CSAIRREQFF.

This chain connects TRBV4-2 to TRBJ2-1, with TRBD2 identical over 9 bases. V was pared by 4 bases and J by 5 bases, with 6 bases of the junction left unmatched. In germline, CDR1 is LGHNA, CDR2 YNFKEQ. There are 15 residues in the CDR3. The CDR3 bases are TGTGCCAGCAGCCTCCAGCTAGCGGGAAACAATGAGCAGTTCTTC. It yields the protein CASSLQLAGNNEQFF.

As DNA, the CDR3 is TGTGCCAGTAGTACCCTCCTACGGGGGAACACTGAAGCTTTCTTT. It yields the protein CASSTLLRGNTEAFF. The chain joins TRBV19 to TRBJ1-1; D not certain. V was clipped by 4 bases and J by 1 base, with 13 bases between them. CDR1 and CDR2 (germline): LNHDA, SQIVND (reference sequence). This CDR3 is built from 15 residues.

CDR3 amino acids: CASSLDRAYEQYF. For the CDR3, the DNA is TGTGCCAGCAGCTTAGACAGGGCTTACGAGCAGTACTTC. This chain links TRBV11-2 with TRBJ2-7, with D possibly being TRBD1 (5 bases). The CDR3 extends over 13 amino acids. Per the germline V gene, CDR1 is SGHAT and CDR2 is FQNNGV. Between the trimmed V and J ends, which lost 0 bases and 4 bases, there was a span of 7 bases.

The chain recombines TRBV24-1 with TRBJ2-7, with D maybe TRBD1 (6 bases). The germline V gene encodes CDR1 KGHDR and CDR2 SFDVKD. The CDR3 totals 13 residues. Trimming left V 4 bases short and J 3 bases short, with 9 bases between. CDR3 loop: CATSDLGGYEQYF. The CDR3 region has the DNA TGTGCCACCAGTGACCTAGGGGGCTACGAGCAGTACTTC.

The gene calls are TRBV11-2 and TRBJ2-7; weak D call: TRBD1 (6 bases). This CDR3 region has 15 residues. CDR1 and CDR2 (germline): SGHAT, FQNNGV. V was cut by 2 bases and J by 7 bases, with 18 bases left in between. In nucleotides, the CDR3 is TGTGCCAGCAGCTTAAACACCGGGACATTGGGTGAGCAGTACTTC. Amino acids: CASSLNTGTLGEQYF.

The chain employs TRBV3-1 (or the pseudogene TRBV3-2) and TRBJ2-1; the match to TRBD2 covers 7 bases. The V and J ends lost 2 bases and 15 bases, in that order; junction bases with no gene match: 4. The CDR3 spans 11 residues. Germline lookup yields CDR1 LGHDT and CDR2 YNNKEL (reference sequence). The CDR3 region has the DNA TGTGCCAGCAGCCAAACTAGCGTCCGGTTCTTC. It translates to CASSQTSVRFF.

This clone appeared a few times. This chain uses TRBV28 with TRBJ1-1; no reliable D call. V was trimmed by 5 bases and J by 10 bases, leaving 17 bases between them. Germline V gives CDR1 MDHEN, CDR2 SYDVKM. This CDR3 is 13 amino acids long. The CDR3 DNA reads TGTGCCAGCAGTGCCGCAGGATCTCTAATAGCTTTCTTT. Translating gives CASSAAGSLIAFF.

This clone was counted once. The V gene is TRBV2, the J gene TRBJ2-5; D is unclear. V lost 4 bases and J lost 2, with 11 bases in between. Germline CDR1 is SNHLY and CDR2 is FYNNEI. The CDR3 loop spans 14 amino acids. CDR3: CASSAMSGQETQYF. The CDR3 nucleotides are TGTGCCAGCAGTGCTATGTCCGGGCAAGAGACCCAGTACTTC.

The rearrangement links TRBV19 to TRBJ2-1; TRBD2 matches 7 bases. From germline, CDR1 is LNHDA and CDR2 SQIVND (reference sequence). CDR3 length: 15 residues. V trimming: 3 bases; J trimming: 4 bases; junction bases outside the gene matches: 6. The CDR3 bases are TGTGCCAGTAGTATTGTCGGGAGGCTATACAATGAGCAGTTCTTC. Translated, it gives CASSIVGRLYNEQFF. Drawing the rest from reference TRBV19 and TRBJ2-1, the complete variable domain is DGGITQSPKYLFRKEGQNVTLSCEQNLNHDAMYWYRQDPGQGLRLIYYSQIVNDFQKGDIAEGYSVSREKKESFPLTVTSAQKNPTAFYLCASSIVGRLYNEQFFGPGTRLTVL.

This clone was observed a single time. The chain employs TRBV3-1 (or the pseudogene TRBV3-2) and TRBJ2-3; no clear D gene. This CDR3 comprises 13 residues. The V gene's germline CDR1 is LGHDT and CDR2 YNNKEL (reference sequence). The V end was cut by 0 bases, the J end by 5 bases, with 6 bases between. CDR3 loop: CASSQDPGDTQYF. CDR3 DNA sequence: TGTGCCAGCAGCCAAGATCCCGGAGATACGCAGTATTTT.

J is TRBJ1-1 and V is TRBV27; the D is unclear. V lost 3 bases, J lost 5 bases, and 10 bases lay in between. CDR3 length: 13 residues. CDR1 is MNHEY, CDR2 SMNVEV, per germline (reference sequence). CDR3 residues: CASSFREGTEAFF. CDR3 DNA sequence: TGTGCCAGCAGTTTCCGGGAGGGTACTGAAGCTTTCTTT.

This clone was recorded once. The chain is built from TRBV4-3 and TRBJ2-7; 7 positions agree with TRBD2. This CDR3 spans 15 amino acids. The trim removed 0 bases at V and 2 bases at J, leaving 4 bases unmatched. Germline CDR1 and CDR2: LGHNA and YSLEER. The CDR3 sequence is CASSQEREPAYEQYF. In DNA form, the CDR3 reads TGCGCCAGCAGCCAAGAGCGGGAGCCCGCCTACGAGCAGTACTTC.

CDR3 DNA sequence: TGTGCCAGCAGCTCCCGGACTAGCGGGAAGGAGACCCAGTACTTC. Its protein product is CASSSRTSGKETQYF. This sequence joins TRBV7-6 and TRBJ2-5; TRBD2 agrees at 12 bases. V gave up 4 bases and J gave up 5 bases; unmatched junction bases: 5. The CDR3 has 15 amino acids. Germline V gene sequence: CDR1 SGHVS, CDR2 FNYEAQ.